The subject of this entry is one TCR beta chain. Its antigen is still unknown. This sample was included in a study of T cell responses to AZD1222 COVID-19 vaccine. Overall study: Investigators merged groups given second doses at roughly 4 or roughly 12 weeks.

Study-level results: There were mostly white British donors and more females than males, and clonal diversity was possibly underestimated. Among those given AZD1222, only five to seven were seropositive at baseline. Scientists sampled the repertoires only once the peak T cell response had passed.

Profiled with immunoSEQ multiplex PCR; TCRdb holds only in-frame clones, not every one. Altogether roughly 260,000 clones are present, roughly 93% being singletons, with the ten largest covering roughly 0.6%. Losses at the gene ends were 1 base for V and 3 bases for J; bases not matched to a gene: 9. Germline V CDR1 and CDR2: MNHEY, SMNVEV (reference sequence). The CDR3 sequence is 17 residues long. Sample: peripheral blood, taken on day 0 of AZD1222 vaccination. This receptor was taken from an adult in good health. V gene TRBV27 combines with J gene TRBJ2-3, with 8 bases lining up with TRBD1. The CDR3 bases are TGTGCCAGCAGTTTATTAGCAACAGGGGGTGGTACAGATACGCAGTATTTT. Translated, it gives CASSLLATGGGTDTQYF.